A selection of T cell receptor beta chains follows, all from one sample in a study of glioma-infiltrating T cells. TCRdb passed the multiplex PCR reads through MiXCR, listing each CDR3 protein once. The table records around 150,000 distinct CDR3 sequences, 30% to 40% of them present only once. The sequenced sample was glioma tissue, nonneoplastic brain tissue, or PBMCs (not recorded which). The receptor set was obtained from a human donor with low-grade glioma or glioblastoma, undergoing nonglioma brain surgery, or in good health (not recorded which). Each CDR3 is given with its conserved first and last residue.

V	J	CDR3
TRBV28	TRBJ1-6	CASYLDGNSPLHF
TRBV10-1	TRBJ2-7	CASSDSGTGAYEQYF
TRBV28	TRBJ1-2	CASSLYGSEAVYGYTF
TRBV7-6	TRBJ2-3	CASSSAGQPIDTQYF
TRBV15	TRBJ1-1	CATSKRATGSTEAFF
TRBV7-9	TRBJ2-7	CASSRFQGEYEQYF
TRBV7-9	TRBJ1-1	CARSQRPNTEAFF
TRBV7-2	TRBJ1-2	CASSSGPGRDGYTF
TRBV15	TRBJ2-3	CATSSLGASGKSQYF
TRBV6-1	TRBJ1-5	CASKKQGRNQPQHF
TRBV12-3/TRBV12-4	TRBJ1-2	CASSPQEGDVGANYGYTF
TRBV20-1	TRBJ2-4	CSARDQAGSTNIQYF
TRBV4-1	TRBJ1-5	CASSQALGTGQPQHF
TRBV20-1	TRBJ2-7	CSALAGGSKVFYEQYF
TRBV28	TRBJ2-1	CASSPSGRAFDEQFF
TRBV20-1	TRBJ2-1	CSASGASYNEQFF
TRBV20-1	TRBJ2-6	CSAGAGLRANVLTF
TRBV6-1	TRBJ2-7	CASSEGGQGGEQYF
TRBV6-1	TRBJ2-2	CASSKGGNTGELFF
TRBV6-1	TRBJ2-3	CASSRSARTDTQYF
TRBV6-5	TRBJ1-1	CASSERGYRDRRTNTEAFF
TRBV7-9	TRBJ1-2	CASSSYRDRGLGYTF
TRBV7-2	TRBJ2-3	CASSSAPTF
TRBV6-2/TRBV6-3	TRBJ2-1	CASSYFRDRFF
TRBV28	TRBJ2-7	CASSLLPGKGSYEQYF
TRBV3-1	TRBJ2-3	CASSQDLAGLTDTQYF
TRBV6-6	TRBJ2-7	CASSYSLTGLTYEQYF
TRBV18	TRBJ2-3	CASSPPGSRSTDTQYF
TRBV2	TRBJ1-1	CASSATGGEAFF
TRBV20-1	TRBJ2-2	CSADRGQNTGELFF
TRBV20-1	TRBJ1-2	CSPTGANGYTF
TRBV3-1	TRBJ1-2	CASSQGDVNYGYTF
TRBV7-2	TRBJ1-2	CASSSYISYGYTF
TRBV6-2/TRBV6-3	TRBJ2-6	CAISERLAVSPGANVLTF
TRBV6-1	TRBJ1-6	CASDRNSPLHF
TRBV6-1	TRBJ1-2	CASSLTENYGYTF
TRBV6-1	TRBJ2-1	CASSWDNYNEQFF
TRBV14	TRBJ1-1	CASSQEETLGAFF
TRBV6-1	TRBJ2-3	CASRPPGSTDTQYF